The entry that follows covers one T cell receptor (beta chain) sequence. Its antigen is not known. Germline loops: CDR1 LNHDA, CDR2 SQIVND (reference sequence). The CDR3 contains 14 residues. Trimming removed 6 bases at V and 3 bases at J, with 12 bases between. These data come from a study of T cell responses to AZD1222 COVID-19 vaccine. Findings of the study overall: At baseline, seropositivity was found in only a handful of AZD1222 recipients.

Method: immunoSEQ multiplex PCR; TCRdb's copy keeps in-frame clones and lacks some. The sample lists 120,000 to 150,000 clones, about 91% occurring once. The sample consisted of peripheral blood, taken on day 0 of AZD1222 vaccination. The receptor comes from an adult in good health. The chain carries TRBV19 and TRBJ1-5; tentatively, D is TRBD1 (6 bases). Written as DNA, the CDR3 is TGTGCCAGTAGACGGGGGCAGATCAATCAGCCCCAGCATTTT. This codes for CASRRGQINQPQHF.